Detailed here is one T cell receptor (beta chain). The data originate from a study of T cells after somatic rescue of genetic block. The CDR3 totals 14 residues. V was trimmed by 2 bases and J by 7 bases, leaving 12 bases between them. The germline CDR1 and CDR2 sequences are MNHNY and SVGAGI (reference sequence). Repertoires were generated with immunoSEQ multiplex PCR, while TCRdb's copy carries only in-frame clones and drops some. This sample has about 88,000 clones; over 80% occur once, and the top ten carry roughly 1.7%. This receptor was obtained from a woman aged 18-29 years. The material sequenced was peripheral blood mononuclear cells (PBMCs). The chain uses TRBV6-6 and TRBJ2-1; no firm D call. DNA for the CDR3: TGTGCCAGCAGTTACCCGGGCCAGGCGAATGAGCAGTTCTTC. Encoded protein: CASSYPGQANEQFF.